Given below is one T cell receptor beta chain in context. Measured with immunoSEQ multiplex PCR; TCRdb has only the in-frame clones, and not every one. Here the sample spans more than 50,000 clones, roughly nine tenths being singletons. These data are taken from a study of T cell changes during pregnancy in multiple sclerosis. Trimming took 4 bases from V and 3 from J, leaving 22 bases between them. The CDR3 is made up of 18 amino acids. Germline-derived CDR1 and CDR2 are SGHTA and FQGNSA. Sequences were derived from peripheral blood, sampled before pregnancy. The sequence came from a female donor with multiple sclerosis, enrolled in a pregnancy study. This sequence joins TRBV7-2 and TRBJ1-5; a weak D match, TRBD1 (6 bases). CDR3 in amino acids: CASSSKNSGLGANQPQHF. The CDR3 nucleotides are TGTGCCAGCAGCTCCAAGAATTCCGGGCTGGGGGCCAATCAGCCCCAGCATTTT.